This T cell receptor beta chain was found in a study of beta chain features in type 1 diabetes (dated by TCRdb to the late 2010s). Study-wide context: No differences in mean age, gender distribution, total cell number or subset yield were found between patients and healthy donors. A total of roughly 100 million sorted cells were examined across all samples, and the number of cells per subset was strongly correlated with RNA yield. In the study, recently diagnosed type 1 diabetes patients and matched healthy donors were compared on the TCRB repertoires of their sorted circulating CD4+ T cell subsets. Regulatory and stem cell-like memory subsets were isolated from only 8 patients and about 8 healthy donors, whereas naive and central memory subsets came from all 30 or so donors.

General findings and caveats noted by the study authors: Patients with type 1 diabetes made fewer insertions and deleted more nucleotides at VDJ recombination sites, implying thymic rearrangement abnormalities. Naive, central memory and regulatory TCRB repertoires appeared to be more alike among patients than among healthy donors. Because small numbers of individuals were included in the HLA sub-analyses, any influence of HLA type on TCRB rearrangement was left unresolved. Sequencing cDNA rather than genomic DNA could over-represent highly expressing activated cells, although activation and CD3 levels did not differ between groups. PCR may preferentially amplify shorter templates, but because patient and control samples were amplified and corrected together, any resulting skew would affect both groups equally. A moderate but significant shortening of TCRB CDR3 length was observed in type 1 diabetes patients in all four CD4+ subsets.

Concerning this clone: No antigen is known for it. It has no much larger one-base neighbor in the sample; base qualities were not kept.

Each donor gave one peripheral blood draw, averaging approximately 0.11 L, which was collected into heparinised tubes. Using a panel that included CD45RO, CCR7, CD25, CD127, CD95 and CD27, naive, central memory, regulatory and stem cell-like memory CD4+ T cells were sorted on a BD FACSAria II. All sorted populations exceeded 95% purity. PBMCs were isolated right away by Lymphoprep density gradient centrifugation and were stained directly, without culture. Samples were stained and sorted in pairs, with one healthy donor and one patient per experiment, so that batch effects were minimized. CDR1 and CDR2 are read off the germline V gene (reference sequence) as SEHNR and FQNEAQ. The junction shows trimming of 5 bases on V and 9 bases on J, plus 14 bases between the germline ends. The CDR3, cysteine through phenylalanine, is 13 amino acids long. Here the CDR3 DNA is all that survives: 39 bases in frame from base 1.

The entire amount of isolated RNA was reverse transcribed using the High Capacity cDNA Reverse Transcription Kit, so the sequenced TCRB transcripts were expressed ones. Deep immunoSEQ sequencing was performed on naive, central memory and regulatory T cell samples, with an average of about 3.57 million total reads per sample. After sorted cells were lysed in RLT buffer, RNA was extracted with DNase-treated RNeasy Micro or Mini kits, with the choice depending on cell number. To prevent cross-contamination, every cell subset was processed on its own, while patient and healthy donor samples were processed together. Using the immunoSEQ multiplex PCR, TCRB sequences were amplified from cDNA into 87-bp fragments spanning the CDR3 region. The amplicons were sequenced using the Illumina HiSeq platform. As for the authors' bioinformatics: PCR bias was corrected computationally using synthetic template baselines, and reads within Hamming distance 2 were collapsed, with unmergeable singletons discarded. By aligning reads against IMGT, V, D and J genes, CDR3 length, and insertions or deletions at six rearrangement sites were assigned. Within each subset, clonotype counts were normalized to the number of sorted cells before true diversity and Gini coefficients were calculated with the tcR R package. The overlap coefficient, calculated on TCRB nucleotide sequences, was used to measure repertoire sharing. As a proxy for the pre-selection repertoire, out-of-frame TCRB sequences from naive cells were analyzed. Here the immuneACCESS table is served through TCRdb, limited to in-frame sequences with V and J called. Missing clones are a known gap in these copies; in checked studies unresolved V genes cover under half, and the rest lacks a known reason. The V and J calls and the clone size are those of that table, but D and trimming were determined from the DNA. The sample table contains 630,000 or so clones; only one count was recorded for around 15% of them. The biggest ten clones account for just under 0.04% of the sample.

This receptor was taken from a man aged 18 to 35 with type 1 diabetes. Here the chain combines TRBV7-9 and TRBJ2-1; TRBD2 might be the D gene, on 6 matching bases. Sequencing was performed on naive CD4+ T cells from blood. The sample's cell subset or site, from its label and the paper: true naive CD4+ T cells. The CDR3 protein is CASSLLATSEQFF. The DNA is TGTGCCAGCAGCCTTCTAGCGACCAGTGAGCAGTTCTTC.